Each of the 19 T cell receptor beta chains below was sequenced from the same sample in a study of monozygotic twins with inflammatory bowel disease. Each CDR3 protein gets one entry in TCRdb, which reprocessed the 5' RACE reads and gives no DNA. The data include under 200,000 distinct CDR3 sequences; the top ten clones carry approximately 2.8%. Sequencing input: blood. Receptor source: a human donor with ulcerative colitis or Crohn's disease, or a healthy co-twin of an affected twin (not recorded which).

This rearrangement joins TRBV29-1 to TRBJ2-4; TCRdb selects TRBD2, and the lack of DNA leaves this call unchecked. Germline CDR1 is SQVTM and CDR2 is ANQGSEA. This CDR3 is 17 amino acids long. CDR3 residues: CSTSGLLAGVTGDIQYF.

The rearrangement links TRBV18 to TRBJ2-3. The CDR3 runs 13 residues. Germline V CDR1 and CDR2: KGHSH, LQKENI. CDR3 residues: CASSPPSGDTQYF.

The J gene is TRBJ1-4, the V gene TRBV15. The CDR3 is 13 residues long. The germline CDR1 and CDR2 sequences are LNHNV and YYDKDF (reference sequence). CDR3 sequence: CATSRDEGEKLFF. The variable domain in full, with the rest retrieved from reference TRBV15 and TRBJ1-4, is DAMVIQNPRYQVTQFGKPVTLSCSQTLNHNVMYWYQQKSSQAPKLLFHYYDKDFNNEADTPDNFQSRRPNTSFCFLDIRSPGLGDTAMYLCATSRDEGEKLFFGSGTQLSVL.

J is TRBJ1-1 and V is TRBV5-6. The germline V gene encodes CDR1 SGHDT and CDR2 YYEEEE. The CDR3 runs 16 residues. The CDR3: CASSLWNGLMNTEAFF.

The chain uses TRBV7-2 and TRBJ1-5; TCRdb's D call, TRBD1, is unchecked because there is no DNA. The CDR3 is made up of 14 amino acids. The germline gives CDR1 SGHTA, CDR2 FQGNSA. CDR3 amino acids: CASSSGGFGQPQHF.

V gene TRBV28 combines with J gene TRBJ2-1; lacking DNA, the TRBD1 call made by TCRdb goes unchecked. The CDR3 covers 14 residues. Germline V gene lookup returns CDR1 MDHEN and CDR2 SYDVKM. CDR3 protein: CASSSLPRGNEQFF.

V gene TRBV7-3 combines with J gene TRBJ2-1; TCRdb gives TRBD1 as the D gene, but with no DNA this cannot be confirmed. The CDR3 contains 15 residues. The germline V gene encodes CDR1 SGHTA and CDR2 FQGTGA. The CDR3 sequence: CASSLKGGGINEQFF.

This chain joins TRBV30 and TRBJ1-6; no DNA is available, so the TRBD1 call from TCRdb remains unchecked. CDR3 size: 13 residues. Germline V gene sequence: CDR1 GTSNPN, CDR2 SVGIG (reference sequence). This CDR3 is CAWRSRERSPLHF.

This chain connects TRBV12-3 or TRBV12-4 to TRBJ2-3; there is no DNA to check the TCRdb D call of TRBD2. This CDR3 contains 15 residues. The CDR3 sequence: CASSLGLAGADTQYF.

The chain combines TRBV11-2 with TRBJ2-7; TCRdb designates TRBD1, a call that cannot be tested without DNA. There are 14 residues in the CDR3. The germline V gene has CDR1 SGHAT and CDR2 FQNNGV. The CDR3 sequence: CASSVQGGGYEQYF. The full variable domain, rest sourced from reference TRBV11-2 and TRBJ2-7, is EAGVAQSPRYKIIEKRQSVAFWCNPISGHATLYWYQQILGQGPKLLIQFQNNGVVDDSQLPKDRFSAERLKGVDSTLKIQPAKLEDSAVYLCASSVQGGGYEQYFGPGTRLTVT.

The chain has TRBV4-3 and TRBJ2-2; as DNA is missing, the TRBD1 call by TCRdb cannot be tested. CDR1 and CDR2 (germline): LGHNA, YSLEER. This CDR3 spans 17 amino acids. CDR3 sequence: CASSQDATGIVTGELFF.

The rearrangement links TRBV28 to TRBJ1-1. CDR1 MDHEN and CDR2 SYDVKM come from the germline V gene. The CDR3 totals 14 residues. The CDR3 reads CASSPPHRAMEAFF.

The CDR3 here is CASSLSYRANVLTF. The chain links TRBV11-1 to TRBJ2-6. Germline CDR1 SGHAT, CDR2 FQDESV (reference sequence). The CDR3 has 14 amino acids.

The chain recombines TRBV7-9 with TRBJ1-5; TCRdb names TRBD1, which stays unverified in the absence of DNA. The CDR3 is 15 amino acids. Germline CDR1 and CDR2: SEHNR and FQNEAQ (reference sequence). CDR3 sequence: CASSNDDSTNQPQHF.

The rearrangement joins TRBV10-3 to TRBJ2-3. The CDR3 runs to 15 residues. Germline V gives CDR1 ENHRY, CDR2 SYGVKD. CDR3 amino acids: CAISESWTSADTQYF.

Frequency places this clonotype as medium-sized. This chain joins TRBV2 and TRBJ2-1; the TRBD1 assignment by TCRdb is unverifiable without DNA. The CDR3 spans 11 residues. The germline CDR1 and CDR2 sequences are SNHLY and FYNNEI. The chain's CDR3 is CASQGGTGVFF.

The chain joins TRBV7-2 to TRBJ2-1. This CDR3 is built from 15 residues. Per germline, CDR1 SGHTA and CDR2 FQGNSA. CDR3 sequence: CASSLATGSYNEQFF.

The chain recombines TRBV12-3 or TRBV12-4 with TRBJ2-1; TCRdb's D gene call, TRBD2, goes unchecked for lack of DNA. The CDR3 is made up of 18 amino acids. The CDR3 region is CASSFVAVEGGEYNEQFF.

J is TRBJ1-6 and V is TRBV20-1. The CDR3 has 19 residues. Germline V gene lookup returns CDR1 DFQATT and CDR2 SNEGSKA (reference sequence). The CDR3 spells CSVKADRQRPPAGHSPLHF.